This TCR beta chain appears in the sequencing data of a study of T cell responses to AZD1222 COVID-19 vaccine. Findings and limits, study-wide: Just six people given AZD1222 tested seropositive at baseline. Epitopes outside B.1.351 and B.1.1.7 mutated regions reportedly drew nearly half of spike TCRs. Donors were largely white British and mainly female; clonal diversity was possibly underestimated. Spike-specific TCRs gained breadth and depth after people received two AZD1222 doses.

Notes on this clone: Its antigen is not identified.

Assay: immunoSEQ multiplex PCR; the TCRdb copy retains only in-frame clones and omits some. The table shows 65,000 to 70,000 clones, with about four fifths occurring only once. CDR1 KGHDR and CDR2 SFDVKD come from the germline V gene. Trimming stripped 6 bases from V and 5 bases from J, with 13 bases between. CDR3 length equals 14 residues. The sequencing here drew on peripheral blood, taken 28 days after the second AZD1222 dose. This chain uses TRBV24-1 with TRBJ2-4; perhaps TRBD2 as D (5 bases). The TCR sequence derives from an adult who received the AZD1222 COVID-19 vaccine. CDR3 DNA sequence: TGTGCCACCAGTACTCGGGGAGAGCAAAACATTCAGTACTTC. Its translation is CATSTRGEQNIQYF.